These 11 T cell receptor beta chains share one sample of origin, sequenced in a study of OX40 agonist ivuxolimab in advanced cancers. Data came from immunoSEQ multiplex PCR; TCRdb stores just in-frame clones and leaves some out. The sample consists of 50,000 to 65,000 clones, approximately 88% of them appearing once. Sample: CD4+ or CD8+ T cells sorted from blood, taken in a trial of the OX40 agonist ivuxolimab. These receptors all stem from an adult with an advanced solid tumor such as melanoma, head and neck, liver or kidney cancer.

The V call is TRBV30, the J call TRBJ1-5; weak D call: TRBD1 (5 bases). The germline gives CDR1 GTSNPN, CDR2 SVGIG (reference sequence). The V end lost 5 bases, the J end lost 4 bases, and 12 bases lay between the germline ends. CDR3 length: 13 residues. The CDR3 protein is CAWGRDGNQPQHF. As DNA, the CDR3 is TGTGCCTGGGGCAGGGATGGTAATCAGCCCCAGCATTTT.

The chain is built from TRBV2 and TRBJ2-7; D is ambiguous. The germline V gene has CDR1 SNHLY and CDR2 FYNNEI. The V and J ends lost 1 base and 3 bases respectively, with 10 bases between them. The length of the CDR3 is 14 residues. This chain's CDR3 is CASSEEDEDYEQYF. DNA for the CDR3: TGTGCCAGCAGTGAAGAAGACGAGGACTACGAGCAGTACTTC.

The chain links TRBV7-8 to TRBJ1-5; TRBD1 might be the D (6 bases). Germline CDR1 and CDR2: SGHVS and FQNEAQ. Deletions cut 2 bases from V and 6 bases from J, with 8 bases between. The CDR3 totals 13 residues. CDR3 nucleotide sequence: TGTGCCAGCAGCTTACGGGGGGCTCAGCCCCAGCATTTT. It is translated as CASSLRGAQPQHF. Variable domain in full (rest from reference TRBV7-8 and TRBJ1-5): GAGVSQSPRYKVAKRGQDVALRCDPISGHVSLFWYQQALGQGPEFLTYFQNEAQLDKSGLPSDRFFAERPEGSVSTLKIQRTQQEDSAVYLCASSLRGAQPQHFGDGTRLSIL.

This chain uses TRBV2 with TRBJ2-7; D not resolved. V was cut by 5 bases and J by 6 bases, with 14 bases left in between. CDR3 length: 13 residues. Looked up from germline, CDR1 is SNHLY and CDR2 is FYNNEI. The chain's CDR3 is CASSFDTAGEQYF. CDR3 bases: TGTGCCAGCAGTTTTGACACGGCTGGCGAGCAGTACTTC. Looking up the rest from reference TRBV2 and TRBJ2-7 gives the full variable domain: EPEVTQTPSHQVTQMGQEVILRCVPISNHLYFYWYRQILGQKVEFLVSFYNNEISEKSEIFDDQFSVERPDGSNFTLKIRSTKLEDSAMYFCASSFDTAGEQYFGPGTRLTVT.

The chain has TRBV6-4 and TRBJ2-1; TRBD2 matches at 9 bases. CDR1 and CDR2 from the germline V gene are MRHNA and SNTAGT. V shed 2 bases, J shed 9 bases, and the junction held 11 bases outside the gene matches. The CDR3 has 16 amino acids. The CDR3 loop is CASSDQGSGSISEQFF. The CDR3 DNA reads as TGTGCCAGCAGTGACCAAGGTAGCGGGAGTATCAGTGAGCAGTTCTTC.

The count of this clone is one. The chain is built from TRBV5-1 and TRBJ2-1, with a possible D match to TRBD1 (5 bases). The CDR3 contains 15 residues. Trimming shortened V by 0 bases and J by 15 bases, and 22 bases separated the two germline ends. Germline assignment: CDR1 SGHRS and CDR2 YFSETQ. CDR3 sequence reads: CASSLDRWEGPLGFF. CDR3 nucleotide sequence: TGCGCCAGCAGCTTGGACAGGTGGGAAGGCCCGCTGGGGTTCTTC.

The V call is TRBV1, the J call TRBJ2-1; the table's TRBD2 call for D was not verified on the DNA. TRBV1 is a recognized pseudogene. There are 16 residues in the CDR3. The CDR3 loop reads CTSSQAISGINNEQFF. DNA for the CDR3: TGCACCAGCAGCCAAGCTATCAGCGGGATCAACAATGAGCAGTTCTTC.

The chain recombines TRBV7-2 with TRBJ2-6; possible D gene TRBD1, 6 bases. The CDR3 spans 14 residues. Germline loops: CDR1 SGHTA, CDR2 FQGNSA. V lost 6 bases, J lost 1 base, and 7 bases lay in between. The CDR3 spells CASSTGSGANVLTF. The CDR3 coding sequence is TGTGCCAGCAGTACAGGGTCTGGGGCCAACGTCCTGACTTTC. Filled out from reference TRBV7-2 and TRBJ2-6, the complete variable domain reads GAGVSQSPSNKVTEKGKDVELRCDPISGHTALYWYRQSLGQGLEFLIYFQGNSAPDKSGLPSDRFSAERTGGSVSTLTIQRTQQEDSAVYLCASSTGSGANVLTFGAGSRLTVL.

V gene TRBV13 combines with J gene TRBJ2-3; 7 nucleotides line up with TRBD1. With 5 bases clipped from V and 0 bases from J, the junction kept 2 bases outside the gene matches. This CDR3 is 14 amino acids long. In germline, CDR1 is PRHDT, CDR2 FYEKMQ (reference sequence). CDR3 region: CASSPGQSTDTQYF. As DNA, the CDR3 is TGTGCCAGCAGCCCGGGACAGAGCACAGATACGCAGTATTTT.

This sequence joins TRBV28 and TRBJ2-1; the D is unclear. V lost 5 bases and J 12 bases, leaving 11 bases between the germline ends. The CDR3 is 11 residues long. The germline V gene has CDR1 MDHEN and CDR2 SYDVKM. The CDR3 spells CASSNYLGQFF. In nucleotides, the CDR3 is TGTGCCAGCAGTAACTACTTGGGGCAGTTCTTC.

V and J are TRBV11-2 and TRBJ2-7, with 8 bases matching TRBD1. Germline CDR1 SGHAT, CDR2 FQNNGV. The CDR3 totals 13 residues. V was pared by 5 bases and J by 2 bases, with 2 bases of the junction left unmatched. CDR3 sequence (DNA): TGTGCCAGCAGCCCAGGGGGCGCCTACGAGCAGTACTTC. This sequence encodes CASSPGGAYEQYF.